This TCR beta chain was recovered during a study of blood T cell repertoires in COVID-19. The repertoire was sequenced with immunoSEQ multiplex PCR; TCRdb's copy has only in-frame clones and lacks some. The sample has about 50,000 clones, around 86% seen once. The J segment lost 4 bases and the V segment lost 0 bases, leaving 0 bases of the junction unmatched. This CDR3 has 14 residues. What was sequenced was peripheral blood. The chain couples TRBV5-3 to TRBJ2-5; the match to TRBD2 covers 10 bases. TRBV5-3 is recorded as an ORF, its role being uncertain. The TCR was taken from a woman aged 55-69 years with acute or convalescent COVID-19. The CDR3 protein is CARSLGTSGETQYF. CDR3 coding DNA: TGTGCCAGAAGCTTGGGGACTAGCGGAGAGACCCAGTACTTC.